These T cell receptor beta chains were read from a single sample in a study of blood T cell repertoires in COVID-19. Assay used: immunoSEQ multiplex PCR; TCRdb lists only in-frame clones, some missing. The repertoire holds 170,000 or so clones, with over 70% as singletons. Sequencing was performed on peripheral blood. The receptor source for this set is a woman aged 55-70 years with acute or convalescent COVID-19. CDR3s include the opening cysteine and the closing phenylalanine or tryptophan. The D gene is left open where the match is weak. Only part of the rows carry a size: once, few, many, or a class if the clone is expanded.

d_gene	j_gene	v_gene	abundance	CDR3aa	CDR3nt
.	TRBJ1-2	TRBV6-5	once	CASSYSRQIYGYTF	TGTGCCAGCAGTTACTCGAGGCAGATCTATGGCTACACCTTC
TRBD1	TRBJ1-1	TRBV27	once	CASGDRVNTEAFF	TGTGCCAGCGGGGACAGGGTGAACACTGAAGCTTTCTTT
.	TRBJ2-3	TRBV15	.	CATSSPGMGRSTDTQYF	TGTGCCACCAGCAGCCCTGGCATGGGCAGGAGCACAGATACGCAGTATTTT
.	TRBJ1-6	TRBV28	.	CASSLTGSSYNSPLHF	TGTGCCAGCAGTTTAACAGGGAGCTCCTATAATTCACCCCTCCACTTT
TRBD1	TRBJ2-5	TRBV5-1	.	CASSLQGTETQYF	TGCGCCAGCAGCCTACAGGGGACAGAGACCCAGTACTTC
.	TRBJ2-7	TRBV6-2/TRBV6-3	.	CASSPWSSYEQYF	TGTGCCAGCAGCCCATGGAGCTCCTACGAGCAGTACTTC
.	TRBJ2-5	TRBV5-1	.	CASSLVSQSGETQYF	TGCGCCAGCAGCTTGGTTAGCCAAAGTGGAGAGACCCAGTACTTC
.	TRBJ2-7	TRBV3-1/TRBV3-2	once	CASSRHGYEQYF	TGTGCCAGCAGCCGACACGGCTACGAGCAGTACTTC
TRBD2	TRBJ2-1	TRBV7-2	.	CASSGTSGGVYNEQFF	TGTGCCAGCAGCGGGACTAGCGGGGGGGTCTACAATGAGCAGTTCTTC
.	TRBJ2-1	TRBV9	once	CASSVGTSSYNEQFF	TGTGCCAGCAGCGTAGGGACAAGCTCCTACAATGAGCAGTTCTTC
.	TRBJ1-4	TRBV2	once	CASSGPTNEKLFF	TGTGCCAGCAGTGGGCCAACTAATGAAAAACTGTTTTTT
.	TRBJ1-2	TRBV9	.	CASSVAQQPINGYTF	TGTGCCAGCAGCGTAGCGCAACAGCCGATTAATGGCTACACCTTC
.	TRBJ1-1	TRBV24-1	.	CATSAGWNTEAFF	TGTGCCACTTCAGCGGGATGGAACACTGAAGCTTTCTTT
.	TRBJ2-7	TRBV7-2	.	CASSFVVRGTYEQYF	TGTGCCAGCAGCTTTGTGGTACGGGGGACCTACGAGCAGTACTTC
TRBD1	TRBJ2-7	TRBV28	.	CASSLPGGSYEQYF	TGTGCCAGCAGTTTGCCAGGGGGATCCTACGAGCAGTACTTC
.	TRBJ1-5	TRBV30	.	CAWSGGDSSQPQHF	TGTGCCTGGAGTGGGGGGGACTCCAGTCAGCCCCAGCATTTT
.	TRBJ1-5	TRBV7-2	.	CASSLVKLSNQPQHF	TGTGCCAGCAGCTTAGTCAAGCTTAGCAATCAGCCCCAGCATTTT
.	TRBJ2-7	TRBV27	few	CASSLQGGYEQYF	TGTGCCAGCAGTTTGCAGGGGGGCTACGAGCAGTACTTC
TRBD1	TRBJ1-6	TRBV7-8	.	CASSLVTGKGSYNSPLHF	TGTGCCAGCAGCTTAGTGACAGGGAAAGGGTCCTATAATTCACCCCTCCACTTT
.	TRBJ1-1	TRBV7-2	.	CASSYSLGDTEAFF	TGTGCCAGCAGCTACTCCTTAGGAGACACTGAAGCTTTCTTT
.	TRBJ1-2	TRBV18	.	CASSPPQGTYGYTF	TGTGCCAGCTCACCACCTCAGGGGACCTATGGCTACACCTTC
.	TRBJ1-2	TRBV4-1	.	CASSQDPRGNYGYTF	TGCGCCAGCAGCCAAGATCCGAGAGGGAACTATGGCTACACCTTC
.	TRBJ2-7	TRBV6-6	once	CASSSSTGSYEQYF	TGTGCCAGCAGCTCGTCGACGGGATCCTACGAGCAGTACTTC
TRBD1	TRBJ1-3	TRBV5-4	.	CASSRTGSSGNTIYF	TGTGCCAGCAGCAGGACAGGTTCCTCTGGAAACACCATATATTTT
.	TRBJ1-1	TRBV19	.	CASSTRQLEAFF	TGTGCCAGTAGTACACGACAGCTTGAAGCTTTCTTT
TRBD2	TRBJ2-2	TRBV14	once	CASSLLGLAGGPGTGELFF	TGTGCCAGCAGCCTTCTCGGACTAGCGGGGGGGCCCGGCACCGGGGAGCTGTTTTTT
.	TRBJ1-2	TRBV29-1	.	CSVGRGKVDGYTF	TGCAGCGTTGGCAGGGGTAAGGTAGATGGCTACACCTTC
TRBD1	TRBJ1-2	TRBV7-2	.	CASSGHRGVGYGYTF	TGTGCCAGCAGCGGTCACAGGGGCGTCGGCTATGGCTACACCTTC
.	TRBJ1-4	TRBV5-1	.	CASSLVQGGGEKLFF	TGCGCCAGCAGCTTGGTCCAGGGAGGTGGGGAAAAACTGTTTTTT
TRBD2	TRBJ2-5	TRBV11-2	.	CASSPRPSGGLYQETQYF	TGTGCCAGCAGCCCTAGGCCTAGCGGGGGCCTGTACCAAGAGACCCAGTACTTC
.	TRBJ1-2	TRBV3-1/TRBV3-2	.	CASSQSFRTHGGDGYTF	TGTGCCAGCAGCCAAAGTTTCCGTACTCATGGAGGGGATGGCTACACCTTC
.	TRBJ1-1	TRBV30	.	CAWSHMGRERSTEAFF	TGTGCCTGGAGCCACATGGGCCGGGAGAGGAGCACTGAAGCTTTCTTT
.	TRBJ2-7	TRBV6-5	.	CASSPRGSSYEQYF	TGTGCCAGCAGCCCACGGGGGAGCTCCTACGAGCAGTACTTC
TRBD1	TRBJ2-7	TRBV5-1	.	CASSFPGQTYEQYF	TGCGCCAGCAGCTTTCCGGGACAGACCTACGAGCAGTACTTC
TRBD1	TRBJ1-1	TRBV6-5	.	CASRPPGQGNTEAFF	TGTGCCAGCAGACCCCCGGGACAGGGTAACACTGAAGCTTTCTTT
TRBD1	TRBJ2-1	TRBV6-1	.	CASSEPGQGGSVRHEQFF	TGTGCCAGCAGTGAACCGGGACAGGGAGGTTCAGTACGTCATGAGCAGTTCTTC
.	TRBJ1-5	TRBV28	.	CASSLVGAGDQPQHF	TGTGCCAGCAGTTTGGTTGGGGCGGGGGATCAGCCCCAGCATTTT
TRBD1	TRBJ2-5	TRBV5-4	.	CASSLTGTVQETQYF	TGTGCCAGCAGCTTGACCGGGACAGTCCAAGAGACCCAGTACTTC
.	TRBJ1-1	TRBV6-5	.	CASSRTNTEAFF	TGTGCCAGCAGCAGAACGAACACTGAAGCTTTCTTT
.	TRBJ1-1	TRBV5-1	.	CASSQQGGNTEAFF	TGCGCCAGCAGTCAACAGGGTGGCAACACTGAAGCTTTCTTT
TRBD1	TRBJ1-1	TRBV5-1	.	CASGGGTAMNTEAFF	TGCGCCAGCGGAGGGGGGACAGCTATGAACACTGAAGCTTTCTTT